This T cell receptor (beta chain) appears in the sequencing data of a study of regulatory T cells in long-lasting Graves disease. The study's findings and limits: The TCR repertoire of persistent Graves' patients was less diverse than that of newly diagnosed ones. Between persistent patients, roughly 2,600 public clonotypes were shared, exceeding the 800 to 1,000 shared between new patients.

Arm-PCR of CDR3 regions and iRepertoire HTBI primers were used to build TCR beta libraries. TCRdb independently ran MiXCR on the multiplex PCR reads; one entry per CDR3 protein. The table has 400,000 to 500,000 distinct CDR3 sequences, approximately 16% seen once; the top ten hold approximately 7.6%. Time point specified: newly diagnosed GD, antithyroid drugs for less than 3 months. There was RNA extracted from PBMCs, and the TCR library was made from it. Patients with Graves' disease were diagnosed by American Thyroid Association guidelines. A note on this clonotype: Its antigen is still unknown.

The data also belong to a second study, concerning T cells in Graves' hyperthyroidism and ophthalmopathy. That work contributes: A patient was excluded if there was uncontrolled infection, other autoimmune disease, pregnancy or lactation.

This TCR was recovered from a woman in her thirties or forties with Graves disease. Sequenced material: peripheral blood mononuclear cells (PBMCs), taken at new diagnosis, from a patient treated with antithyroid drugs.

DNA for the CDR3: TGTGCCAGCAGCTCCGCGGGGCGCGGGGAGACCCAGTACTTC. It codes for CASSSAGRGETQYF. The chain couples TRBV3-1 to TRBJ2-5, with D possibly TRBD2 on 6 matching bases. The CDR3 has 14 residues. V lost 5 bases to trimming and J lost 5 bases, with 15 bases between them. Germline CDR1 and CDR2: LGHDT and YNNKEL (reference sequence).